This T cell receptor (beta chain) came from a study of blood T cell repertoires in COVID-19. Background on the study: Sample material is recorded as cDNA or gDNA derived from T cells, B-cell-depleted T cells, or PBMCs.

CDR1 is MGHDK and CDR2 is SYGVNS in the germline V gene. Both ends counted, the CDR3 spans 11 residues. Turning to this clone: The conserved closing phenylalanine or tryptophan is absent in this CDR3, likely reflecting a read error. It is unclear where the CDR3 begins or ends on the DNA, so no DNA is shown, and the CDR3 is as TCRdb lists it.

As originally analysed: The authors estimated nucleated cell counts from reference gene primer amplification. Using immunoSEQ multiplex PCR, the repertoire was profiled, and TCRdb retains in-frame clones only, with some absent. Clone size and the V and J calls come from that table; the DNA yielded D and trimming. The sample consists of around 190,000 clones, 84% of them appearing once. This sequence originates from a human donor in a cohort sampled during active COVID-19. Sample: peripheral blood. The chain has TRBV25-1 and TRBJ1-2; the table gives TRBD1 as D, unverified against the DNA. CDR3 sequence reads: CASSEFSPGGL.